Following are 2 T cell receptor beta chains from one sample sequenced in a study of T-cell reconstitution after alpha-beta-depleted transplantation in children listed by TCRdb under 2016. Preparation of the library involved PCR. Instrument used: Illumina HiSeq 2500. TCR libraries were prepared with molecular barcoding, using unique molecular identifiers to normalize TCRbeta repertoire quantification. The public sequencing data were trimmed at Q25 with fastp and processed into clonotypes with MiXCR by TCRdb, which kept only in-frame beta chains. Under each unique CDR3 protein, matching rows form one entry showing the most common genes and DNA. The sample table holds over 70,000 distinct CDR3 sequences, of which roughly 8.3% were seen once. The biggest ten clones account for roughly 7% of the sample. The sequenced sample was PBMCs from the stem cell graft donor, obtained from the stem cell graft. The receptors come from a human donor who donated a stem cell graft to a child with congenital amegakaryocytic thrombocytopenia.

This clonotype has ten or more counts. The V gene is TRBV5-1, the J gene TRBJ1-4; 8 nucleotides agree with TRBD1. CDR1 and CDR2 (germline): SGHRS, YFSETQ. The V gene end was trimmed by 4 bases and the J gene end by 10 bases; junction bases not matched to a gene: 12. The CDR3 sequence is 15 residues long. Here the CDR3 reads CASSGQGQGGGKLFF. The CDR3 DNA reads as TGCGCCAGCAGCGGCCAAGGACAGGGCGGTGGAAAACTGTTTTTT.

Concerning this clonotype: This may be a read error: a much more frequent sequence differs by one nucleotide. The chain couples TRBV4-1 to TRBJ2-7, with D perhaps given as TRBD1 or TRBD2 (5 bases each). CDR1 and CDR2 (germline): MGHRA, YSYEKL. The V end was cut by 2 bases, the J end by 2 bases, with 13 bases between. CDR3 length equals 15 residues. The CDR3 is CASSQSGTTTYEQYF. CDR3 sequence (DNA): TGCGCCAGCAGCCAATCCGGGACGACAACCTACGAGCAGTACTTC.